The text below deals with one TCR beta chain. Its antigen is not known. In the PCR, 60 Vbeta and 13 Jbeta primers were used. Measured with immunoSEQ multiplex PCR; TCRdb has only the in-frame clones, and not every one. The sample carries some 150,000 clones, about four fifths recorded once. This sample is part of a study of cytomegalovirus exposure and HLA in healthy donors. General observations from the study: Reportedly, a later analysis found an Asian-associated ancestry cluster had fewer N-insertions than the roughly 670-donor mean.

Losses at the gene ends were 2 bases for V and 4 bases for J; bases not matched to a gene: 4. The CDR3 extends over 15 amino acids. Per the germline V gene, CDR1 is MNHNS and CDR2 is SASEGT. Sequencing used PBMCs. This sequence joins TRBV6-1 and TRBJ1-1, with 10 bases that match TRBD1. The TCR comes from a woman aged 45-65 years in good health and CMV-seronegative. The CDR3 protein is CASSEMTGGVTEAFF. Here the CDR3 DNA reads TGTGCCAGCAGTGAAATGACAGGGGGCGTCACTGAAGCTTTCTTT.